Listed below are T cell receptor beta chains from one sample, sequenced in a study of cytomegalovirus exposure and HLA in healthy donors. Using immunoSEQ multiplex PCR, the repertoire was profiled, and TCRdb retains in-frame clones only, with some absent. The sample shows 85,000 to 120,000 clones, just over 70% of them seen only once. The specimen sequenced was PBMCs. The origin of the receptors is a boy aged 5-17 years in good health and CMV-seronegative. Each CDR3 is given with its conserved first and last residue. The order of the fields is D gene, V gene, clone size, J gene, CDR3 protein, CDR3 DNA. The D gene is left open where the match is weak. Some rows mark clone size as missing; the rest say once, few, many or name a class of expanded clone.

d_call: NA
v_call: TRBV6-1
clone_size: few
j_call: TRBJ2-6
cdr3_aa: CASSEEGSGANVLTF
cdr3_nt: TGTGCCAGCAGTGAAGAAGGGAGCGGGGCCAACGTCCTGACTTTC

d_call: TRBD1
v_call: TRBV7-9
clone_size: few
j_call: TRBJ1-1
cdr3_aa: CASSFTGGTEAFF
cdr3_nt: TGTGCCAGCAGTTTTACAGGGGGCACTGAAGCTTTCTTT

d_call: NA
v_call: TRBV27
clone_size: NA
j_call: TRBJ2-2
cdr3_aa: CASEIPGAANTGELFF
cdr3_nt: TGTGCCAGCGAGATCCCAGGGGCCGCGAACACCGGGGAGCTGTTTTTT

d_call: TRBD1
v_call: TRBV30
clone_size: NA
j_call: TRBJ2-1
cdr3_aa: CAYSYRDRVYNEQFF
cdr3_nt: TGTGCCTACTCCTACCGGGACAGGGTGTACAATGAGCAGTTCTTC

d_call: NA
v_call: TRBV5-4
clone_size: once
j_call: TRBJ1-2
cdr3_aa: CASSLGGTGVEGYTF
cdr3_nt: TGTGCCAGCAGCTTGGGTGGGACGGGAGTGGAGGGCTACACCTTC

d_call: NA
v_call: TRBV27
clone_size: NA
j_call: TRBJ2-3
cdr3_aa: CASSLAAFTSTDTQYF
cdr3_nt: TGTGCCAGCAGTTTAGCGGCTTTCACTAGCACAGATACGCAGTATTTT

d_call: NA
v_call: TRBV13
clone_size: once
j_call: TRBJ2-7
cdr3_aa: CASLPWTGNYEQYF
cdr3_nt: TGTGCCAGCCTACCGTGGACTGGGAACTACGAGCAGTACTTC

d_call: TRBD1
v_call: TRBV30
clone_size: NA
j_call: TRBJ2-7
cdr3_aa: CASTGTATYEQYF
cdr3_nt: TGTGCCTCAACCGGGACAGCGACCTACGAGCAGTACTTC

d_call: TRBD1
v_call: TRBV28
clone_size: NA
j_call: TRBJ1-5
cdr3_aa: CASRPGTGNNQPQHF
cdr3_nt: TGTGCCAGCAGACCCGGGACAGGGAACAATCAGCCCCAGCATTTT

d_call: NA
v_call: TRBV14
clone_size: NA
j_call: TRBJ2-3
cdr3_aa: CASSQLLRDTPSTDTQYF
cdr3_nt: TGTGCCAGCAGCCAACTTCTCAGGGACACACCAAGCACAGATACGCAGTATTTT

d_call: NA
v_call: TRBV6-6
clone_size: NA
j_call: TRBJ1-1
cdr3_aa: CASRPYPDSEAFF
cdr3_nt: TGTGCCAGCAGACCATATCCGGACAGCGAAGCTTTCTTT

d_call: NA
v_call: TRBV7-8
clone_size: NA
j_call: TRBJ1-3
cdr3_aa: CASSLAPGRRRGNTIYF
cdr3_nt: TGTGCCAGCAGCTTAGCGCCCGGACGGAGGCGAGGAAACACCATATATTTT

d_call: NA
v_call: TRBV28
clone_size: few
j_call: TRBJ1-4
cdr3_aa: CASSFQGLLFF
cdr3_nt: TGTGCCAGCAGTTTTCAGGGTCTATTGTTTTTT

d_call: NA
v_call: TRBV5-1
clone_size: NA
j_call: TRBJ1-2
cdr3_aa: CASSPLGGSYGYTF
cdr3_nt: TGCGCCAGCAGCCCCCTTGGGGGGAGCTATGGCTACACCTTC

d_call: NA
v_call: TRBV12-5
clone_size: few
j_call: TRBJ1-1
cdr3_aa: CASGLEDRTEAFF
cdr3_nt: TGTGCTAGTGGTTTGGAAGACAGGACTGAAGCTTTCTTT